The T cell receptor (beta chain) described here comes from a study of cytomegalovirus exposure and HLA in healthy donors. Study results and limitations: For TCR beta chains, V- and J-gene trimming was later linked to a missense DCLRE1C variant.

Despite likely unrecorded immune exposures, the donors were nominally healthy at the time of sampling. PCR involved 60 Vbeta and 13 Jbeta primers. Repertoires were generated with immunoSEQ multiplex PCR, while TCRdb's copy carries only in-frame clones and drops some. The table for this sample gives roughly 100,000 clones. Deletions cut 2 bases from V and 7 bases from J, with 11 bases between. Germline V CDR1 and CDR2: ENHRY, SYGVKD. CDR3 length: 14 residues. Worth noting for this clone: Its cognate antigen is unknown.

The receptor comes from a man aged 40-49 years in good health and CMV-seronegative. The rearrangement joins TRBV10-3 to TRBJ1-4; tentatively, D is TRBD1 (5 bases). Sequencing input: PBMCs. CDR3 coding DNA: TGTGCCATCAGTGAGGGGGCGGCTAGTGAAAAACTGTTTTTT. Translated, it gives CAISEGAASEKLFF.